In its sample, the clone carrying this T cell receptor beta chain was seen many times. Caucasian adults residing in Nashville, Tennessee made up all the donors. Each CD8 memory set brought CD45RO+ cells together with CCR7-negative CD45RA+ TemRA cells. This specimen comes from a study of shared clonotypes between healthy human individuals. Across the whole study: Each donor contributed plates that comprised three CD4 naive, three CD4 memory, two CD8 naive and one CD8 memory.

Using immunoSEQ multiplex PCR, the repertoire was profiled, and TCRdb retains in-frame clones only, with some absent. The profile covers about 120,000 clones, with around 68% appearing a single time and roughly a quarter taken by the ten largest. The sequencing input was memory CD8+ T cells sorted from blood. The subset denotes: CD45RO+ cells pooled with CCR7-negative TemRA cells. The sequence was obtained from a woman in her 30s in good health.

CDR3 bases: TGTGCCAGTAGTAGCCCGGGACAGGAAACTTATAGCAATCAGCCCCAGCATTTT. The encoded protein is CASSSPGQETYSNQPQHF. This chain links TRBV19 with TRBJ1-5; 8 positions agree with TRBD1. V shed 4 bases, J shed 0 bases, and the junction held 11 bases outside the gene matches. The CDR3 is made up of 18 amino acids. CDR1 and CDR2 (germline): LNHDA, SQIVND (reference sequence).